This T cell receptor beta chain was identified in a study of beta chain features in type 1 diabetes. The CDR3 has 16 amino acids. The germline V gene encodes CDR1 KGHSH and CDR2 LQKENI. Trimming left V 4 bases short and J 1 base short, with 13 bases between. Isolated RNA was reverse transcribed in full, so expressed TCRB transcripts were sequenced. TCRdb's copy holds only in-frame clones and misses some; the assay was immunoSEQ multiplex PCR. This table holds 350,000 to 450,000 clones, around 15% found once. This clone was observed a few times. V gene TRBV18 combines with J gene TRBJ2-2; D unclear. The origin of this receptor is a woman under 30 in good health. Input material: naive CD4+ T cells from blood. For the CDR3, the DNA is TGTGCCAGCTCACTCCCTTTCGTCGGGAACACCGGGGAGCTGTTTTTT. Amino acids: CASSLPFVGNTGELFF.